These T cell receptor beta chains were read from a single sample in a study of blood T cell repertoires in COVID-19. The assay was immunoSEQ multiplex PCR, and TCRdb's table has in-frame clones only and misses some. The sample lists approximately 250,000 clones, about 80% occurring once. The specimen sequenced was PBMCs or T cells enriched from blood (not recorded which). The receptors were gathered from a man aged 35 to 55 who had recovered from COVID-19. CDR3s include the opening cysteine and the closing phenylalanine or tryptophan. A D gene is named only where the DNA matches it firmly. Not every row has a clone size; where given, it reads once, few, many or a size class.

TGTGCCAGCAGTTTAGAACCTACAGGGGTGATGAACACTGAAGCTTTCTTT	CASSLEPTGVMNTEAFF	TRBV27	TRBJ1-1	17	TRBD1	.
TGTGCCAGTAGTATAGGAAACAGGGGGTTCACCGGGGAGCTGTTTTTT	CASSIGNRGFTGELFF	TRBV19	TRBJ2-2	16	TRBD1	few
TGTGCCAGCAGTCGACAGGACAGGGGGGAGACCCAGTACTTC	CASSRQDRGETQYF	TRBV27	TRBJ2-5	14	TRBD1	.
TGTGCCAGCAGTGACAACAGGGTTAGCAATGAGCAGTTCTTC	CASSDNRVSNEQFF	TRBV25-1	TRBJ2-1	14	.	.
TGTGCCATCAGAAGCCACACCGGGACAGGGGTTGGCGAGCAGTACTTC	CAIRSHTGTGVGEQYF	TRBV10-3	TRBJ2-7	16	TRBD1	few
TGTGCCTGGAGGGAGACAGGGGGCTACTATGGCTACACCTTC	CAWRETGGYYGYTF	TRBV30	TRBJ1-2	14	TRBD1	.
TGTGCCAGCGGACAGGGTGGTACTGGAAACACCATATATTTT	CASGQGGTGNTIYF	TRBV5-6	TRBJ1-3	14	TRBD1	.
TGCGCCAGCAGCCAACAGGGAACAGATACGCAGTATTTT	CASSQQGTDTQYF	TRBV4-1	TRBJ2-3	13	.	.
TGCAGTGCGAGGGAGGACAATGAGCAGTTCTTC	CSAREDNEQFF	TRBV20-1	TRBJ2-1	11	.	.
TGTGCCAGCAGTTTGAATGGGGGCCCCGCCTCTGGGGCCAACGTCCTGACTTTC	CASSLNGGPASGANVLTF	TRBV28	TRBJ2-6	18	.	once
TGTGCCTGGACCGCCTACAGGGATGACACTGAAGCTTTCTTT	CAWTAYRDDTEAFF	TRBV30	TRBJ1-1	14	.	.
TGTGCCAGTAGTGCCCGGGTTAGCTCCTACGAGCAGTACTTC	CASSARVSSYEQYF	TRBV19	TRBJ2-7	14	.	once
TGTGCCAGCAGCTTTGGGACGGGGGATTCACCCCTCCACTTT	CASSFGTGDSPLHF	TRBV7-9	TRBJ1-6	14	.	.
TGTGCCAGCAGCTTCCGAACTAGCGGGGCCACAGATACGCAGTATTTT	CASSFRTSGATDTQYF	TRBV7-9	TRBJ2-3	16	TRBD2	.
TGTGCCAGTAGTATGGTGACTGCCTATGGCTACACCTTC	CASSMVTAYGYTF	TRBV19	TRBJ1-2	13	.	.
TGTGCCAGCAGTGGCGTTGGGGGCCCCCAGTACTTC	CASSGVGGPQYF	TRBV27	TRBJ2-5	12	.	.
TGTGCCAGCAGTGGGGACAGTGGTCTTGGGGAGCAGTTCTTC	CASSGDSGLGEQFF	TRBV2	TRBJ2-1	14	TRBD1	.
TGTGCCAGCAGCTTGGATGGGACAGCCCAAGAGACCCAGTACTTC	CASSLDGTAQETQYF	TRBV5-4	TRBJ2-5	15	TRBD1	.
TGTGCCAGCAGCTTAGACCTGGGGGGGGGCACTGAAGCTTTCTTT	CASSLDLGGGTEAFF	TRBV11-2	TRBJ1-1	15	.	once